Listed below are T cell receptor beta chains from one sample, sequenced in a study of T cells in localized non-small cell lung cancer. Method: immunoSEQ multiplex PCR; TCRdb's copy keeps in-frame clones and lacks some. Here the sample spans about 59,000 clones, approximately 90% being singletons. Source: peripheral blood, taken before any cancer treatment. The receptors were sampled from a man aged 40-75 years with stage I squamous cell lung carcinoma. Both conserved end residues are part of each CDR3. D genes are given only for firm matches. Clone size is stated in some rows and not others, as once, few, many or a class when expanded.

V gene: TRBV19
D gene: -
clone size: -
J gene: TRBJ2-7
CDR3 protein: CASSNQGRNEQYF
CDR3 DNA: TGTGCCAGTAGTAACCAGGGAAGGAACGAGCAGTACTTC

V gene: TRBV19
D gene: TRBD1
clone size: once
J gene: TRBJ2-5
CDR3 protein: CASSIGAGTGGRETQYF
CDR3 DNA: TGTGCCAGTAGTATAGGCGCAGGGACAGGGGGCAGAGAGACCCAGTACTTC

V gene: TRBV19
D gene: -
clone size: -
J gene: TRBJ1-3
CDR3 protein: CASSYPWPGNTIYF
CDR3 DNA: TGTGCCAGTAGTTACCCGTGGCCTGGAAACACCATATATTTT

V gene: TRBV15
D gene: -
clone size: -
J gene: TRBJ2-1
CDR3 protein: CATSRGGEGINEQFF
CDR3 DNA: TGTGCCACCAGCAGAGGGGGAGAAGGCATAAATGAGCAGTTCTTC

V gene: TRBV19
D gene: -
clone size: -
J gene: TRBJ2-2
CDR3 protein: CASIPTATNTGELFF
CDR3 DNA: TGTGCCAGTATCCCGACAGCGACGAACACCGGGGAGCTGTTTTTT

V gene: TRBV7-2
D gene: TRBD2
clone size: -
J gene: TRBJ2-1
CDR3 protein: CASNLGTSVYNEQFF
CDR3 DNA: TGTGCCAGCAACCTCGGGACTAGCGTCTACAATGAGCAGTTCTTC

V gene: TRBV7-9
D gene: -
clone size: once
J gene: TRBJ2-7
CDR3 protein: CASSLGSGWIRDEQYF
CDR3 DNA: TGTGCCAGCAGCTTAGGGTCAGGGTGGATTAGGGACGAGCAGTACTTC

V gene: TRBV18
D gene: TRBD1
clone size: few
J gene: TRBJ1-1
CDR3 protein: CASSPSPGTGLSEAFF
CDR3 DNA: TGTGCCAGCTCACCTTCTCCCGGGACAGGTTTATCTGAAGCTTTCTTT

V gene: TRBV16
D gene: -
clone size: medium-sized
J gene: TRBJ2-7
CDR3 protein: CASSQLLAEQYF
CDR3 DNA: TGTGCCAGCAGCCAATTGCTAGCCGAGCAGTACTTC

V gene: TRBV9
D gene: TRBD2
clone size: -
J gene: TRBJ2-2
CDR3 protein: CASSPPSGRGTGELFF
CDR3 DNA: TGTGCCAGCAGCCCTCCTAGCGGGAGAGGGACCGGGGAGCTGTTTTTT

V gene: TRBV28
D gene: -
clone size: -
J gene: TRBJ1-2
CDR3 protein: CASSLPTGKYGYTF
CDR3 DNA: TGTGCCAGCAGCCTACCTACAGGGAAGTATGGCTACACCTTC

V gene: TRBV6-5
D gene: TRBD1
clone size: once
J gene: TRBJ1-5
CDR3 protein: CASRPQGGAEPQHF
CDR3 DNA: TGTGCCAGCAGACCACAGGGGGGCGCGGAGCCCCAGCATTTT

V gene: TRBV28
D gene: TRBD1
clone size: -
J gene: TRBJ1-1
CDR3 protein: CASTTGVGTFF
CDR3 DNA: TGTGCCAGCACAACAGGGGTGGGAACTTTCTTT

V gene: TRBV30
D gene: -
clone size: -
J gene: TRBJ2-1
CDR3 protein: CAWSPLDGEQFF
CDR3 DNA: TGTGCCTGGAGTCCCCTAGACGGTGAGCAGTTCTTC